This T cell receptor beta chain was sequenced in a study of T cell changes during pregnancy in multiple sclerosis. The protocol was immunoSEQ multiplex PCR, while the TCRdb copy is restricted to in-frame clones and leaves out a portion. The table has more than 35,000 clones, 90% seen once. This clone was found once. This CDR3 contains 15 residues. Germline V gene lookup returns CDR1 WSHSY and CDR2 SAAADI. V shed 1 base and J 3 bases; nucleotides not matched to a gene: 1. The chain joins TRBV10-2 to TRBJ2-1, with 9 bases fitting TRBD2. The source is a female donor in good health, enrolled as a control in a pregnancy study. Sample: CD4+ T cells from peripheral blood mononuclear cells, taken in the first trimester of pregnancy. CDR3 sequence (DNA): TGCGCCAGCAGTGAGTTGCGGGGGGGCTACAATGAGCAGTTCTTC. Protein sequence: CASSELRGGYNEQFF.